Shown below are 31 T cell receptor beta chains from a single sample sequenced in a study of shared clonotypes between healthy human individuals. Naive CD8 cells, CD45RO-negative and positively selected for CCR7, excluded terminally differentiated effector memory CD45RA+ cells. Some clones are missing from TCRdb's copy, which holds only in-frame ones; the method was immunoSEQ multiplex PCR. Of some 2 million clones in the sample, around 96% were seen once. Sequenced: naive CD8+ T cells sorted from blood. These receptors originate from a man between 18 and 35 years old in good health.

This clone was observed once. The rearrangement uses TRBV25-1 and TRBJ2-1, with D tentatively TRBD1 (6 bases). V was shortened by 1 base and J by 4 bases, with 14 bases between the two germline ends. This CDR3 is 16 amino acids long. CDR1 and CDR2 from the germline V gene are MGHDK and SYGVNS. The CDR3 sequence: CASSEFSGETYNEQFF. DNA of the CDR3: TGTGCCAGCAGTGAATTTTCAGGGGAAACTTACAATGAGCAGTTCTTC.

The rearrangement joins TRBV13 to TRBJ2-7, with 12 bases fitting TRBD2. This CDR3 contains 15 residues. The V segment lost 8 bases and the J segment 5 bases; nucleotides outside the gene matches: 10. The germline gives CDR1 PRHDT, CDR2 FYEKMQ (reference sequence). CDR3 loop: CASGNRLAGAHEQYF. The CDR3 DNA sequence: TGTGCCAGCGGTAATAGACTAGCGGGAGCCCACGAGCAGTACTTC. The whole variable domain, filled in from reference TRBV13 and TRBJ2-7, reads AAGVIQSPRHLIKEKRETATLKCYPIPRHDTVYWYQQGPGQDPQFLISFYEKMQSDKGSIPDRFSAQQFSDYHSELNMSSLELGDSALYFCASGNRLAGAHEQYFGPGTRLTVT.

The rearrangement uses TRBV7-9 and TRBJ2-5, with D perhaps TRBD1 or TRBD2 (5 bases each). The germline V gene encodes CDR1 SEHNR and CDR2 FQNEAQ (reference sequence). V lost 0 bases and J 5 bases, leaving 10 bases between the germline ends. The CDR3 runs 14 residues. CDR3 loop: CASSLALGEETQYF. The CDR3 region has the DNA TGTGCCAGCAGCTTAGCGTTAGGGGAGGAGACCCAGTACTTC.

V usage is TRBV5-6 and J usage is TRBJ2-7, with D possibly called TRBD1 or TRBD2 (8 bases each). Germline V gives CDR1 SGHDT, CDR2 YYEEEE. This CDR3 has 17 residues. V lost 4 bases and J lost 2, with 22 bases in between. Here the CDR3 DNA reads TGTGCCAGCAGCCGGGAGGGGGGACAGGACTGGCCCTACGAGCAGTACTTC. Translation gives CASSREGGQDWPYEQYF.

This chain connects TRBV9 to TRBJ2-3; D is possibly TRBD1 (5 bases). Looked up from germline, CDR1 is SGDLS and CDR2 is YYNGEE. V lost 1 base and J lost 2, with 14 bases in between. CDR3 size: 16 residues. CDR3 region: CASSVKGSPITDTQYF. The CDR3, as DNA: TGTGCCAGCAGCGTAAAGGGGTCCCCCATCACAGATACGCAGTATTTT.

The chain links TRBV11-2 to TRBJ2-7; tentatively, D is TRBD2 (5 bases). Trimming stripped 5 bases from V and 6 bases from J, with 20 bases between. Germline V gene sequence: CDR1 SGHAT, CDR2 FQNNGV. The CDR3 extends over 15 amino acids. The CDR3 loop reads CASSPSDYPAGEQYF. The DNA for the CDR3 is TGTGCCAGCAGCCCATCCGACTACCCCGCTGGCGAGCAGTACTTC.

DNA for the CDR3: TGTGCCAGCAGTTTATTGGCAGGGGGAAGTCCTGAAGCTTTCTTT. Protein sequence: CASSLLAGGSPEAFF. The V and J genes are TRBV27 and TRBJ1-1, with 7 bases that match TRBD1. The CDR3 has 15 amino acids. Trimming cost V 1 base and J 6 bases; bases outside gene matches: 8. Looked up from germline, CDR1 is MNHEY and CDR2 is SMNVEV (reference sequence).

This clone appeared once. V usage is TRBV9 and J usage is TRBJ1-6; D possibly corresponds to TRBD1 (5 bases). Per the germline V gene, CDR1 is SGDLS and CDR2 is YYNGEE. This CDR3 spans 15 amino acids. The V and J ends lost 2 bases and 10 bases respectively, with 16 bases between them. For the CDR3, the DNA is TGTGCCAGCAGCGTGACAGACAGCACGGGATCACCCCTCCACTTT. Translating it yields CASSVTDSTGSPLHF. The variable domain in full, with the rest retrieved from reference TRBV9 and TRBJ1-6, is DSGVTQTPKHLITATGQRVTLRCSPRSGDLSVYWYQQSLDQGLQFLIQYYNGEERAKGNILERFSAQQFPDLHSELNLSSLELGDSALYFCASSVTDSTGSPLHFGNGTRLTVT.

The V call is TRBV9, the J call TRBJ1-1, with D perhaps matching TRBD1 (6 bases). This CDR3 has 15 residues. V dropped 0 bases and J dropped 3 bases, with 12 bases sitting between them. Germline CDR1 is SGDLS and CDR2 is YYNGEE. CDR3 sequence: CASSVEGGEDTEAFF. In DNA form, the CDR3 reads TGTGCCAGCAGCGTAGAAGGGGGGGAGGACACTGAAGCTTTCTTT.

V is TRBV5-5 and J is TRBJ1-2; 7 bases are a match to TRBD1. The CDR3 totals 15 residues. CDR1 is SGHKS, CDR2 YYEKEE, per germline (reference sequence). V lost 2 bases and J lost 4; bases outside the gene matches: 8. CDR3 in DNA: TGTGCCAGCAGCTTCACCGGGACAGAGACCTATGGCTACACCTTC. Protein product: CASSFTGTETYGYTF.

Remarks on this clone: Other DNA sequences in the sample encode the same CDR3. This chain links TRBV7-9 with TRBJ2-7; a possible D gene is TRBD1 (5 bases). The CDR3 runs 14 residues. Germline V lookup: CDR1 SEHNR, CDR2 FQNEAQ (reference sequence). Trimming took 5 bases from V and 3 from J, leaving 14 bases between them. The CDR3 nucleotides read TGTGCCAGCAGCCCCCCAGGGTTCAGCTACGAGCAGTACTTC. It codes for CASSPPGFSYEQYF. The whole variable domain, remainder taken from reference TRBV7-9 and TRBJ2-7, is DTGVSQNPRHKITKRGQNVTFRCDPISEHNRLYWYRQTLGQGPEFLTYFQNEAQLEKSRLLSDRFSAERPKGSFSTLEIQRTEQGDSAMYLCASSPPGFSYEQYFGPGTRLTVT.

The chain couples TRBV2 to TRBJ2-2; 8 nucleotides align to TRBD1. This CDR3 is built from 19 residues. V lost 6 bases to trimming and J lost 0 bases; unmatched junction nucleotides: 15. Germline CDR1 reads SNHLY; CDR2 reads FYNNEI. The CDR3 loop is CASSDPNIRQGTNTGELFF. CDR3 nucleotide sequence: TGTGCCAGCAGCGATCCTAACATTAGACAGGGGACGAACACCGGGGAGCTGTTTTTT.

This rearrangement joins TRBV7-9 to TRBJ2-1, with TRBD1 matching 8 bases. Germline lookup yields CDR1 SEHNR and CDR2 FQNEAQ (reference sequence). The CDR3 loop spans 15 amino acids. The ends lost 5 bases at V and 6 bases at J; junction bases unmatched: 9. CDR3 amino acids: CASSQDRGSTNEQFF. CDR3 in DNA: TGTGCCAGCAGCCAAGACAGGGGTTCAACCAATGAGCAGTTCTTC.

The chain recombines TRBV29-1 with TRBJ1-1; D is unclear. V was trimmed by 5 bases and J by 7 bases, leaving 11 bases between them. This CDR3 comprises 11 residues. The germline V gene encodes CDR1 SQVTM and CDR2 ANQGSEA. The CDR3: CSVPRSGEAFF. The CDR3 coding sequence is TGCAGCGTTCCGCGGTCCGGTGAAGCTTTCTTT.

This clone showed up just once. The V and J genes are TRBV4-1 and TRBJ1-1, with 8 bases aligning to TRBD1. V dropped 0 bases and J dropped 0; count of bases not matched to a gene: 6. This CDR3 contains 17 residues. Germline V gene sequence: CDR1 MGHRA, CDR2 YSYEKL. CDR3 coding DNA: TGCGCCAGCAGCCAAGACTTCGGGACAGGCATGAACACTGAAGCTTTCTTT. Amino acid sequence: CASSQDFGTGMNTEAFF.

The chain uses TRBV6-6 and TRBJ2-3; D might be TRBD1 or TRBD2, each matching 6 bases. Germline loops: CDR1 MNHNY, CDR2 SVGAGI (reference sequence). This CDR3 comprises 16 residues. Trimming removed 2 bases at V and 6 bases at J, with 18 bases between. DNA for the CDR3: TGTGCCAGCAGTTACCATCCTAGCGAAGGACAGGATACGCAGTATTTT. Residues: CASSYHPSEGQDTQYF.

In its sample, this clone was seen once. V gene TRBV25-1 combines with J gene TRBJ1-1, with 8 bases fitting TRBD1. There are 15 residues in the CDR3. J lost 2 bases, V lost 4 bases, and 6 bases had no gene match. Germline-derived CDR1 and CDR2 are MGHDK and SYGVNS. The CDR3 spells CASSGGQGANTEAFF. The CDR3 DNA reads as TGTGCCAGCAGTGGCGGACAGGGAGCTAACACTGAAGCTTTCTTT.

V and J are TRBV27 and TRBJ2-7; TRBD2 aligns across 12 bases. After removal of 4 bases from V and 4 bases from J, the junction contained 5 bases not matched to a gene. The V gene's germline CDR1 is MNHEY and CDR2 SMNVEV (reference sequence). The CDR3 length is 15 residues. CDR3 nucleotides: TGTGCCAGCAGTTCAGGACTAGCGGGGCAATACGAGCAGTACTTC. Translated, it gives CASSSGLAGQYEQYF.

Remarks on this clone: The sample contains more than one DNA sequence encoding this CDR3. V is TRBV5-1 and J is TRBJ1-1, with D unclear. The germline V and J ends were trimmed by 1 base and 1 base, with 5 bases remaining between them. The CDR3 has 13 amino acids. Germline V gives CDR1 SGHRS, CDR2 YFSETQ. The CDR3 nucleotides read TGCGCCAGCAGCTTGTCTCCGAACACTGAAGCTTTCTTT. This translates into CASSLSPNTEAFF.

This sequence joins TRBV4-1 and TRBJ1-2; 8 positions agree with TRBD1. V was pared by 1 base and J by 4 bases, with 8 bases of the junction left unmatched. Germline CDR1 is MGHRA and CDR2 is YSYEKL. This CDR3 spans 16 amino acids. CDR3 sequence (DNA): TGCGCCAGCAGCCAAGGGAACTGGGACAGGTCCTATGGCTACACCTTC. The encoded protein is CASSQGNWDRSYGYTF.

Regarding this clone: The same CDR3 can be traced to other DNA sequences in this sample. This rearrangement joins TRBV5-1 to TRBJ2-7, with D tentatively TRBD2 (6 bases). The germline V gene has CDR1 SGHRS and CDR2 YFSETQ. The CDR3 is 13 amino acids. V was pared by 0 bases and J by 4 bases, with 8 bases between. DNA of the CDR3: TGCGCCAGCAGCTTGGTTAGCGGATACGAGCAGTACTTC. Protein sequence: CASSLVSGYEQYF. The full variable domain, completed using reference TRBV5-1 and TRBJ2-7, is KAGVTQTPRYLIKTRGQQVTLSCSPISGHRSVSWYQQTPGQGLQFLFEYFSETQRNKGNFPGRFSGRQFSNSRSEMNVSTLELGDSALYLCASSLVSGYEQYFGPGTRLTVT.

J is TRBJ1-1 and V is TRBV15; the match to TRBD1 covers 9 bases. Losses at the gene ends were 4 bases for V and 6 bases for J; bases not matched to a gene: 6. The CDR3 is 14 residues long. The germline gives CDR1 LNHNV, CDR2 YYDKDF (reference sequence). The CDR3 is CATSKWTGDSEAFF. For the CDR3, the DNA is TGTGCCACCAGCAAATGGACAGGGGATTCTGAAGCTTTCTTT.

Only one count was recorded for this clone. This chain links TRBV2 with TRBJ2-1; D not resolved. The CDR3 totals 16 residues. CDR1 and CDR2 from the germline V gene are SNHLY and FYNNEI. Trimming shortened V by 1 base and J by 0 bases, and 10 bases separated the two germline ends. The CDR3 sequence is CASSEVAMSSYNEQFF. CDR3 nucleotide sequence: TGTGCCAGCAGTGAAGTCGCCATGAGCTCCTACAATGAGCAGTTCTTC.

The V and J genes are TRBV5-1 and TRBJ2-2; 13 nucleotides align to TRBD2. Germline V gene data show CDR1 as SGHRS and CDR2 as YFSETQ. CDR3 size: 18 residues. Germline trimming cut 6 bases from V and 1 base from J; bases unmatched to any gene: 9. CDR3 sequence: CASTVLGLAGKNTGELFF. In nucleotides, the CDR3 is TGCGCCAGCACCGTGTTGGGACTAGCGGGGAAGAACACCGGGGAGCTGTTTTTT.

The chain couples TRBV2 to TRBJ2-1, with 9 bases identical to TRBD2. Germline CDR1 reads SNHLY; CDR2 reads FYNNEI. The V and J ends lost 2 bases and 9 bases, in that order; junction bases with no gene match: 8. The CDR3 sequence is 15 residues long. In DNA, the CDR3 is TGTGCCAGCAGTGAAACGGCGGGGGGGAATGGTGAGCAGTTCTTC. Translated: CASSETAGGNGEQFF.

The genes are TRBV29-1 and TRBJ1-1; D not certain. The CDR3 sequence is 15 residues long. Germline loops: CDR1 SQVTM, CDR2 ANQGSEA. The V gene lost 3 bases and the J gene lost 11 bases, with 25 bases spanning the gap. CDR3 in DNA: TGCAGCGTTGATATGGCAGCCTCCCCCCATGAAGACGCTTTCTTT. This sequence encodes CSVDMAASPHEDAFF.

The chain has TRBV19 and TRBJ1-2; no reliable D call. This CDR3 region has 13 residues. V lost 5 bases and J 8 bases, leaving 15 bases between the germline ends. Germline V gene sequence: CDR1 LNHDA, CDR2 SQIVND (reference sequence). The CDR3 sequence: CASSDNPIGGYTF. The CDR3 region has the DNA TGTGCCAGTAGTGACAATCCGATCGGGGGCTACACCTTC.

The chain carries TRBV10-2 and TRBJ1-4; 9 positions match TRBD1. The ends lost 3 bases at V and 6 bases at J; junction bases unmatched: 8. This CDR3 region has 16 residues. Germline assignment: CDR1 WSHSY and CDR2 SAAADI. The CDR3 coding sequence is TGCGCCAGCAGTGACCTATGGACAGGGGAAGATGAAAAACTGTTTTTT. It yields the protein CASSDLWTGEDEKLFF.

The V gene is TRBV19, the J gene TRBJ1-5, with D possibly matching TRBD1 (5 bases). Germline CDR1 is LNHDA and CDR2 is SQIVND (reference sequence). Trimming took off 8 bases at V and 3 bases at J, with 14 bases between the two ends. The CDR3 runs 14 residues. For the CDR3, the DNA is TGTGCCAGTGGTTGGGTGGGGGACAATCAGCCCCAGCATTTT. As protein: CASGWVGDNQPQHF.

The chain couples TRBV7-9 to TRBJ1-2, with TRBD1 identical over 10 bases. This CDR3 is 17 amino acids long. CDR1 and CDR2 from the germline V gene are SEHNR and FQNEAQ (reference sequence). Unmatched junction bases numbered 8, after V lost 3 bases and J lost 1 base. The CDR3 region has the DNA TGTGCCAGCAGCTTCATTGGGACAGGGGCAATTAACTATGGCTACACCTTC. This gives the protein CASSFIGTGAINYGYTF.

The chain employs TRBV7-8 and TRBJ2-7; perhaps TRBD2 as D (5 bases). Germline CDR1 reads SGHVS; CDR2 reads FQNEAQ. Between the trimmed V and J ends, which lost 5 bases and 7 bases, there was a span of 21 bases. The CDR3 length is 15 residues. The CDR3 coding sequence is TGTGCCAGCAGCGTTTACAGTTCCTCCTCGGGGGAGCAGTACTTC. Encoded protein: CASSVYSSSSGEQYF.